This T cell receptor beta chain appears in the sequencing data of a study of cytomegalovirus exposure and HLA in healthy donors. General study points: Most TCRs appeared rarely, but some public TCRs recurred in many donors. Likely technical artifact: a cluster of highly shared sequence variants.

Germline loops: CDR1 SGHVS, CDR2 FQNEAQ. This CDR3 contains 19 residues. The V and J ends lost 2 bases and 3 bases, in that order; junction bases with no gene match: 16. In the PCR, 60 Vbeta and 13 Jbeta primers were used. Only in-frame clones appear in the TCRdb table, and some are missing; sequencing was by immunoSEQ multiplex PCR. Of about 220,000 clones in the sample, roughly 70% were seen once. This clone has only one observation. Its antigen is not identified. Healthy bone marrow donors made up the donor group. The sequence came from a woman in her twenties or thirties in good health and CMV-seronegative. Sample: PBMCs. The V call is TRBV7-8, the J call TRBJ2-3; 8 nucleotides align to TRBD2. CDR3 protein: CASSLQEAEAGALTDTQYF. The CDR3 DNA follows: TGTGCCAGCAGCTTACAAGAGGCCGAAGCGGGAGCACTTACAGATACGCAGTATTTT. Looking up the rest from reference TRBV7-8 and TRBJ2-3 gives the full variable domain: GAGVSQSPRYKVAKRGQDVALRCDPISGHVSLFWYQQALGQGPEFLTYFQNEAQLDKSGLPSDRFFAERPEGSVSTLKIQRTQQEDSAVYLCASSLQEAEAGALTDTQYFGPGTRLTVL.